This TCR beta chain was captured in a study of T cell repertoires in cytomegalovirus infection. In this sample, this clonotype turned up a few times. Its antigen remains unidentified. Overall study findings and caveats: HLA-C-restricted CMV-specific TCR beta clonotypes were dominant in the ex vivo response.

From germline, CDR1 is LGHNA and CDR2 YSLEER. This CDR3 region has 15 residues. Trimming took 0 bases from V and 4 from J, leaving 13 bases between them. TCRdb re-analysed the reads in MiXCR, keeping a single row per CDR3 protein. The sample records 200,000 to 300,000 distinct CDR3 sequences, roughly an eighth being singletons. This receptor was taken from a human donor in good health (CMV status not recorded). Some clones in this sample may be carry-over from other donors' samples. The gene calls are TRBV4-3 and TRBJ2-7; D is ambiguous. Sequences were obtained from PBMCs. CDR3 bases: TGCGCCAGCAGCCAAGATCACCTCCAGGAGTACGAGCAGTACTTC. Encoded protein: CASSQDHLQEYEQYF.